What follows are 25 T cell receptor beta chains derived from one specimen sequenced in a study of monozygotic twins with inflammatory bowel disease. TCRdb reanalyzed the 5' RACE reads and collapses them to one entry per CDR3 protein, without DNA. The sample includes around 190,000 distinct CDR3 sequences. Sequences were obtained from blood. Source of these receptors: a human donor with ulcerative colitis or Crohn's disease, or a healthy co-twin of an affected twin (not recorded which).

The rearrangement joins TRBV5-1 to TRBJ1-6; TCRdb proposes TRBD1, but this gene call is untestable without DNA. Germline V gene lookup returns CDR1 SGHRS and CDR2 YFSETQ. This CDR3 region has 17 residues. CDR3 protein: CASSNRQGPIHNSPLHF. Together with reference TRBV5-1 and TRBJ1-6, the CDR3 gives the full variable domain: KAGVTQTPRYLIKTRGQQVTLSCSPISGHRSVSWYQQTPGQGLQFLFEYFSETQRNKGNFPGRFSGRQFSNSRSEMNVSTLELGDSALYLCASSNRQGPIHNSPLHFGNGTRLTVT.

V gene TRBV6-5 combines with J gene TRBJ2-3; the D call of TRBD2 rests on TCRdb alone, since no DNA is present to check it. This CDR3 region has 15 residues. The V gene's germline CDR1 is MNHEY and CDR2 SVGAGI. CDR3 residues: CASSFLAGATDTQYF.

The rearrangement uses TRBV9 and TRBJ1-6; TCRdb picks TRBD1, but there is no DNA to check that call. CDR1 and CDR2 (germline): SGDLS, YYNGEE. The CDR3 runs to 13 residues. The CDR3 sequence is CASSPRLGGPLHF.

J is TRBJ2-7 and V is TRBV4-1; the TRBD2 assignment by TCRdb is unverifiable without DNA. The germline V gene encodes CDR1 MGHRA and CDR2 YSYEKL. The CDR3 loop spans 15 amino acids. The CDR3 loop is CASSLDPSGSYEQYF.

This chain connects TRBV11-2 to TRBJ1-2; TCRdb calls TRBD1, which cannot be checked without DNA. The CDR3 extends over 13 amino acids. Germline CDR1 reads SGHAT; CDR2 reads FQNNGV. The CDR3 here is CASTPLSDYGYTF.

J is TRBJ1-1 and V is TRBV7-6; TCRdb outputs TRBD1, but without DNA this stays unchecked. This CDR3 comprises 14 residues. The germline V gene encodes CDR1 SGHVS and CDR2 FNYEAQ. The CDR3 loop is CASSRQGMNTEAFF.

The chain recombines TRBV6-1 with TRBJ2-5; the TCRdb call, TRBD1, lacks DNA for checking. The CDR3 is 16 residues long. Germline CDR1 and CDR2: MNHNS and SASEGT. The CDR3 is CASSDRVEVPLETQYF.

The chain employs TRBV5-1 and TRBJ2-7; the TCRdb call, TRBD1, lacks DNA for checking. The CDR3 extends over 13 amino acids. CDR1 is SGHRS and CDR2 is YFSETQ in the germline V gene. CDR3: CASSFIRGHEQYF.

The genes are TRBV29-1 and TRBJ1-1; TCRdb outputs TRBD1, but without DNA this stays unchecked. The CDR3 is 13 residues long. Germline CDR1 SQVTM, CDR2 ANQGSEA. CDR3 in amino acids: CSVKDRTGDRAFF.

This chain connects TRBV6-5 to TRBJ2-1; the TRBD1 assignment by TCRdb is unverifiable without DNA. Germline V gene sequence: CDR1 MNHEY, CDR2 SVGAGI. This CDR3 region has 14 residues. This CDR3 reads CASSYPQGGNEQFF.

V gene TRBV12-3 or TRBV12-4 combines with J gene TRBJ1-2; TCRdb picks TRBD1, but there is no DNA to check that call. CDR3 size: 13 residues. The CDR3 is CASGRAQGDGYTF.

The V gene is TRBV7-9, the J gene TRBJ1-4. The CDR3 is 14 residues long. Germline loops: CDR1 SEHNR, CDR2 FQNEAQ (reference sequence). The CDR3 sequence is CASSLGISGEKLFF. The whole variable domain, filled in from reference TRBV7-9 and TRBJ1-4, reads DTGVSQNPRHKITKRGQNVTFRCDPISEHNRLYWYRQTLGQGPEFLTYFQNEAQLEKSRLLSDRFSAERPKGSFSTLEIQRTEQGDSAMYLCASSLGISGEKLFFGSGTQLSVL.

The chain is built from TRBV7-2 and TRBJ2-7; TCRdb lists TRBD1, though no DNA is available to test this call. Germline values: CDR1 SGHTA, CDR2 FQGNSA. The CDR3 sequence is 14 residues long. The CDR3 here is CASSLETVSYEQYF.

The CDR3 reads CASSMLGPSLTEAFF. The chain uses TRBV6-2 or TRBV6-3 and TRBJ1-1; there is no DNA to check the TCRdb D call of TRBD1. This CDR3 region has 15 residues. The V gene's germline CDR1 is MNHEY and CDR2 SVGEGT.

The chain joins TRBV12-3 or TRBV12-4 to TRBJ2-7. The CDR3 consists of 12 residues. The CDR3 loop reads CASRAGGYEQYF.

The chain employs TRBV20-1 and TRBJ1-5. CDR3 length: 12 residues. Germline CDR1 DFQATT, CDR2 SNEGSKA (reference sequence). CDR3: CSAQSVDQPQHF.

The chain combines TRBV19 with TRBJ2-5; TCRdb outputs TRBD2, but without DNA this stays unchecked. The germline V gene encodes CDR1 LNHDA and CDR2 SQIVND (reference sequence). This CDR3 has 15 amino acids. The CDR3 is CASSIRPWYQETQYF.

The gene calls are TRBV12-5 and TRBJ2-1; TCRdb names TRBD1, which stays unverified in the absence of DNA. This CDR3 contains 14 residues. CDR1 LGHNT and CDR2 FRNRAP come from the germline V gene. The CDR3 protein is CASGVGGVWYEQFF.

The V call is TRBV7-2, the J call TRBJ2-1; the TRBD1 assignment by TCRdb is unverifiable without DNA. Germline V gene data show CDR1 as SGHTA and CDR2 as FQGNSA. The CDR3 consists of 16 residues. CDR3 amino acids: CASSFPGTAPYNEQFF. The entire variable domain, with the rest obtained from reference TRBV7-2 and TRBJ2-1, is as follows: GAGVSQSPSNKVTEKGKDVELRCDPISGHTALYWYRQSLGQGLEFLIYFQGNSAPDKSGLPSDRFSAERTGGSVSTLTIQRTQQEDSAVYLCASSFPGTAPYNEQFFGPGTRLTVL.

The chain uses TRBV7-2 and TRBJ2-1; the D call from TCRdb, TRBD1, cannot be confirmed without DNA. The CDR3 is 14 residues long. Germline CDR1 SGHTA, CDR2 FQGNSA. This CDR3 is CASRGMRGYNEQFF.

The chain recombines TRBV20-1 with TRBJ2-2; as DNA is missing, the TRBD2 call by TCRdb cannot be tested. The V gene's germline CDR1 is DFQATT and CDR2 SNEGSKA (reference sequence). The CDR3 sequence is 16 residues long. CDR3 sequence: CSARDLAGDYTGELFF.

The rearrangement joins TRBV18 to TRBJ2-7. Germline CDR1 and CDR2: KGHSH and LQKENI. The CDR3 is made up of 13 amino acids. CDR3 residues: CASSTSASHEQYF.

V gene TRBV5-1 combines with J gene TRBJ1-5; TCRdb gives TRBD1 as the D gene, but with no DNA this cannot be confirmed. CDR1 is SGHRS and CDR2 is YFSETQ in the germline V gene. The CDR3 is made up of 15 amino acids. The CDR3 region is CASSWGQGGNQPQHF.

This chain links TRBV20-1 with TRBJ2-3; the D call from TCRdb, TRBD2, cannot be confirmed without DNA. The CDR3 length is 14 residues. Germline V gives CDR1 DFQATT, CDR2 SNEGSKA (reference sequence). The CDR3 sequence: CSAIGLDPTDTQYF.

V is TRBV6-5 and J is TRBJ1-4. This CDR3 comprises 11 residues. Germline CDR1 is MNHEY and CDR2 is SVGAGI. The chain's CDR3 is CASSYLGRLFF.